This T cell receptor (beta chain) was observed in a study of T cells in Graves' hyperthyroidism and ophthalmopathy. From RNA transcripts, TCR beta CDR3 regions were amplified. First-round RT-PCR targeting the TCR CDR3 was performed with the HTBI primer set. TCRdb itself ran the multiplex PCR reads through MiXCR, one entry per CDR3 protein. The table has 650,000 to 750,000 distinct CDR3 sequences, approximately 14% seen once. Deletions cut 7 bases from V and 3 bases from J, with 12 bases between. The CDR3 extends over 13 amino acids. The table lists this clonotype with many counts. The receptor comes from a young woman with Graves' hyperthyroidism. Sequenced: blood. The chain links TRBV12-3 or TRBV12-4 to TRBJ1-1; D perhaps matches TRBD1 (5 bases). This CDR3 reads CASIKVGDTEAFF. The CDR3 DNA reads as TGTGCCAGCATCAAGGTGGGGGACACTGAAGCTTTCTTT.